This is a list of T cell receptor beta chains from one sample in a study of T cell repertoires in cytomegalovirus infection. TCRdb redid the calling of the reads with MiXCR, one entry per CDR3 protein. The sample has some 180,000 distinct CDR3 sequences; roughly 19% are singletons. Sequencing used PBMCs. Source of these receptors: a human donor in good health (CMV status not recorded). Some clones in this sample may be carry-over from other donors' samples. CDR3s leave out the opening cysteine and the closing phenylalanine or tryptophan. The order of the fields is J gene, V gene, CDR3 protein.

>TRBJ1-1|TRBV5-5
ASSLTLDRGPEAF
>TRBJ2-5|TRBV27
ASSGWTSGQETQY
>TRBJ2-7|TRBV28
ASSFPLYEQY
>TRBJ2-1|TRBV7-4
ASSSRRVSSYNEQF
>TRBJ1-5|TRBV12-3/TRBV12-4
ASGSTGEEPQPQH
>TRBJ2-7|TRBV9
ASSVAPGSSYEQY
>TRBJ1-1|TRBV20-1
SARDTGARAF
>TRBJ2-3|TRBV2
ASSRDRGTPDTQY
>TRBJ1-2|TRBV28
ASRTGDYGYT
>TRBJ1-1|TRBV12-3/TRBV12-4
ASRKTGGNTEAF
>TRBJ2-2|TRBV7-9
ASRGSGGVLF
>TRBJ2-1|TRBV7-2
ASSFLGVYEQF
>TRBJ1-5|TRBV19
ASSMKDQTAWGNQPQH
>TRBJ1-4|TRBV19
ASSKDGATNEKLF
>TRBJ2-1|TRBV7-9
ASSLRGTVAVGEQF
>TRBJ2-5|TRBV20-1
SALPAQGETQY
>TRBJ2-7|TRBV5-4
ASSPGTGQRSEQY
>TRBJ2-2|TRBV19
ASSISVNTGELF